This T cell receptor (beta chain) came from a study of shared clonotypes between healthy human individuals. Study context: A donor's plate count was three for CD4 naive and three for CD4 memory; CD8 naive had two and CD8 memory one.

Turning to this clone: Its specificity is unknown.

Study-wide findings and caveats: Generation probability values for non-shared clonotypes were lower than those for clonotypes shared by all four donors. Clonotype sharing across several donors was observed for roughly 5% of naive CD4 clonotypes.

Naive CD8 cells were CD45RO-negative, positively selected for CCR7, excluding terminally differentiated effector memory CD45RA+ cells. Profiled with immunoSEQ multiplex PCR; TCRdb holds only in-frame clones, not every one. The sample lists millions of clones, roughly 95% occurring once. The CDR3 is 14 amino acids. V was clipped by 1 base and J by 5 bases; unmatched bases: 2. Germline V gene data show CDR1 as GTSNPN and CDR2 as SVGIG (reference sequence). Sequencing was performed on naive CD8+ T cells sorted from blood. This receptor was taken from a man aged 18 to 30 in good health. The J gene is TRBJ2-1, the V gene TRBV30; TRBD2 agrees at 10 bases. CDR3 nucleotide sequence: TGTGCCTGGAGTGGCCTAGCGGGAGACAATGAGCAGTTCTTC. Protein: CAWSGLAGDNEQFF.